The rows below give T cell receptor beta chains drawn from one sample of a study of T cell clusters in autoimmune cytopenias. One entry per CDR3 protein, without DNA, is what TCRdb gives after re-calling the multiplex PCR reads. The listing records thousands of distinct CDR3 sequences. The specimen was peripheral blood. Source of these receptors: a human donor with an autoimmune cytopenia or autoimmune hepatitis (not recorded which). The CDR3 runs from the conserved cysteine through the conserved F or W. Some rows have no size entry. The others give once, few or many, or a class for an expanded clone.

clone_size j_call v_call cdr3_aa
medium-sized TRBJ1-2 TRBV5-6 CASSPGTGDYGYTF
- TRBJ2-3 TRBV6-6 CASSYFGQGTDTQYF
- TRBJ2-1 TRBV10-2 CASSESGLAVTNEQFF
medium-sized TRBJ2-7 TRBV7-9 CASSPRASEEQYF
- TRBJ2-3 TRBV20-1 CSARVTRTRPDTQYF
medium-sized TRBJ2-2 TRBV18 CASSPGQGTAGELFF
- TRBJ2-1 TRBV6-6 CASSYRQGPYNEQFF
- TRBJ2-2 TRBV2 CASSSRTVTGELFF
- TRBJ2-7 TRBV20-1 CSARDYVEREQYF
- TRBJ2-2 TRBV4-3 CASSQQREVGELFF
- TRBJ1-1 TRBV14 CASSQAAGTMNTEAFF
- TRBJ2-5 TRBV7-9 CASNFEGNRGETQYF